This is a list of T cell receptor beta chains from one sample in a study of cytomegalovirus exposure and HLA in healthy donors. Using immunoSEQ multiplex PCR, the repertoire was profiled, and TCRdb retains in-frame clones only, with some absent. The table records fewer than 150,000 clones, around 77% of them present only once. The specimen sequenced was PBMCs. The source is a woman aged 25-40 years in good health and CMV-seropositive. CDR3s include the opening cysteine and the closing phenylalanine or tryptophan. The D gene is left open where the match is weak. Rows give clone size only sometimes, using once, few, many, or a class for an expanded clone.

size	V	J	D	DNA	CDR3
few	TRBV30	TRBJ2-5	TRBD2	TGTGCCTGGAGTAAGGGACTAGCGGGGACGGTAAAAGAGACCCAGTACTTC	CAWSKGLAGTVKETQYF
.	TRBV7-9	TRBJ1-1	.	TGTGCCAGCAGTGACAGAACGAACACTGAAGCTTTCTTT	CASSDRTNTEAFF
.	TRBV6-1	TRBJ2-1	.	TGTGCCAGCAGTGAGTTCGAACAGAGCTCCTACAATGAGCAGTTCTTC	CASSEFEQSSYNEQFF
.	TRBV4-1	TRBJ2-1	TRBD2	TGCGCCAGCAGCCAGATAGCGGGGTTAAGCTCCTACAATGAGCAGTTCTTC	CASSQIAGLSSYNEQFF
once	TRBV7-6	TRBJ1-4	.	TGTGCCAGCAGCTTAGAGGGCCCACAGGGTTTTAATGAAAAACTGTTTTTT	CASSLEGPQGFNEKLFF
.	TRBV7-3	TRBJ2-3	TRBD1	TGTGCCAGCAGCCTAGGACAGGGGGGCACAGATACGCAGTATTTT	CASSLGQGGTDTQYF
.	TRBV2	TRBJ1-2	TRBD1	TGTGCCAGCCGAAGACAGGGGTACTATGGCTACACCTTC	CASRRQGYYGYTF
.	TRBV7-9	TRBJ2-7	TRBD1	TGTGCCTCCGCCCAGGGGGCTTTCAACGAGCAGTACTTC	CASAQGAFNEQYF
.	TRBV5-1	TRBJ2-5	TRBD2	TGCGCCAGCAGCTTGTCGAAAGGGACTAGCAGAAATCTATACCAAGAGACCCAGTACTTC	CASSLSKGTSRNLYQETQYF
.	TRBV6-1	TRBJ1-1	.	TGTGCCAGCAGTGGTGGGGCCTCTTCGAGCACTGAAGCTTTCTTT	CASSGGASSSTEAFF
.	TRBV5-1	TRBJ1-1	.	TGCGCCAGCAGCTTAGGAGGGGTGAACACTGAAGCTTTCTTT	CASSLGGVNTEAFF
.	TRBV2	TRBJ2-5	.	TGTGCCAGCAGGCCCCTAACAGGGAACCAAGAGACCCAGTACTTC	CASRPLTGNQETQYF
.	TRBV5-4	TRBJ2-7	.	TGTGCCAGCAGCCTAAAGGGGGGGGGCTCCTACGAGCAGTACTTC	CASSLKGGGSYEQYF
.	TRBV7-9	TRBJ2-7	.	TGTGCCAGCAGCTTGAGAGGGGAGCAGTACTTC	CASSLRGEQYF
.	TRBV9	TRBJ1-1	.	TGTGCCAGCAGCCTAGGACAGAACACTGAAGCTTTCTTT	CASSLGQNTEAFF
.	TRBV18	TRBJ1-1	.	TGTGCCAGCGCCCGGGACTTGAACACTGAAGCTTTCTTT	CASARDLNTEAFF
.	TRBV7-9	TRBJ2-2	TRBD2	TGTGCCAGCAGGCGGACTAGCGGGGGGGACACCGGGGAGCTGTTTTTT	CASRRTSGGDTGELFF
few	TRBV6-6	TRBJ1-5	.	TGTGCCAGCAGTACCCGGGTCAGCAATCAGCCCCAGCATTTT	CASSTRVSNQPQHF
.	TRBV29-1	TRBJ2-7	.	TGCAGCGTTGGAGGGACTCCTGGCTCCTACGAGCAGTACTTC	CSVGGTPGSYEQYF
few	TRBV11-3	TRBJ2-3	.	TGTGCCAGCAGCTCCTTCACAGATACGCAGTATTTT	CASSSFTDTQYF
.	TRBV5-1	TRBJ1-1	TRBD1	TGCGCCAGCAGGGACAGGGGAGGCACTGAAGCCTTCTTT	CASRDRGGTEAFF
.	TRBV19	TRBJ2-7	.	TGTGCCAGTAGTTTACAGGGCCACGAGCAGTACTTC	CASSLQGHEQYF
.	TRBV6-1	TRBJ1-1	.	TGTGCCAGCAGTGAGACGGGTAGGACTGAAGCTTTCTTT	CASSETGRTEAFF
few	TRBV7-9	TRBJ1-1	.	TGTGCCAGCAGCTTCCGGGACGGACTAAAGAACACTGAAGCTTTCTTT	CASSFRDGLKNTEAFF
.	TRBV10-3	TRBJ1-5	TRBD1	TGTGCCATCAGTGACCGGACAGGCAAGGACAATCAGCCCCAGCATTTT	CAISDRTGKDNQPQHF
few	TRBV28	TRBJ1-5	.	TGTGCCAGCAGTTTAGTGGAGTATAGCAATCAGCCCCAGCATTTT	CASSLVEYSNQPQHF
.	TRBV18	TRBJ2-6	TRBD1	TGTGCCAGCTCACCCACTACAGGGGGCACTGGGGCCAACGTCCTGACTTTC	CASSPTTGGTGANVLTF
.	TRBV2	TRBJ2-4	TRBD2	TGTGCCAGCAGGACGGGACTAGCGGGAGGGAACATTCAGTACTTC	CASRTGLAGGNIQYF
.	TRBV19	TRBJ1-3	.	TGTGCCAGTACCATAGGGGCAGGGCCAAGCGCTGGAAACACCATATATTTT	CASTIGAGPSAGNTIYF
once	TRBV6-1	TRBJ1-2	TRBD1	TGTGCCAGCAGTGTACAGGGGTTAGGGTATGGCTACACCTTC	CASSVQGLGYGYTF
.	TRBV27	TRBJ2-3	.	TGTGCCAGCAGTTTAACGGGATTTCTAGATACGCAGTATTTT	CASSLTGFLDTQYF
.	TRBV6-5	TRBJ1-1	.	TGTGCCAGCAGTTACGGGGGGACTGAAGCTTTCTTT	CASSYGGTEAFF
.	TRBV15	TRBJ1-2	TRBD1	TGTGCCACCAGCCCGGGACAGGGGTATGGCTACACCTTC	CATSPGQGYGYTF
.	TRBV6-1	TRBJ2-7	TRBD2	TGTGCCAGCAGACGGGAGGGCAGCTCCTACGAGCAGTACTTC	CASRREGSSYEQYF
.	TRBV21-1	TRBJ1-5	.	TGTGCCAGCAGCAAAGGGGACAGTTTTGATCAGCCCCAGCATTTT	CASSKGDSFDQPQHF
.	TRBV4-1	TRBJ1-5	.	TGCGCCAGCAGCCAGATCCGGGACATCAATCAGCCCCAGCATTTT	CASSQIRDINQPQHF
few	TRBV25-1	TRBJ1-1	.	TGTGCCAGCAGTGAATCATCGGGGGGCACTGAAGCTTTCTTT	CASSESSGGTEAFF
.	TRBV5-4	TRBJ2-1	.	TGTGCCAGCAGCTCAATAACTAGCTCGGGGAATGAGCAGTTCTTC	CASSSITSSGNEQFF
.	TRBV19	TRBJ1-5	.	TGTGCCAGTAGTATTTTCGACAATAGCAATCAGCCCCAGCATTTT	CASSIFDNSNQPQHF
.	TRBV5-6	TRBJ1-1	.	TGTGCCAGCAGCTTGAGGGGGGGCAACACTGAAGCTTTCTTT	CASSLRGGNTEAFF
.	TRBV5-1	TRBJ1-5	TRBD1	TGCGCCAGCAGCTTGACCGGACAGGGGGCTCAGCCCCAGCATTTT	CASSLTGQGAQPQHF
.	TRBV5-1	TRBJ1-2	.	TGCGCCAGCAGCTTCCAGGATAACTATGGCTACACCTTC	CASSFQDNYGYTF
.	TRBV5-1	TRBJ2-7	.	TGCGCCAGCAGCTTGCTAGCGACAACCTACGAGCAGTACTTC	CASSLLATTYEQYF